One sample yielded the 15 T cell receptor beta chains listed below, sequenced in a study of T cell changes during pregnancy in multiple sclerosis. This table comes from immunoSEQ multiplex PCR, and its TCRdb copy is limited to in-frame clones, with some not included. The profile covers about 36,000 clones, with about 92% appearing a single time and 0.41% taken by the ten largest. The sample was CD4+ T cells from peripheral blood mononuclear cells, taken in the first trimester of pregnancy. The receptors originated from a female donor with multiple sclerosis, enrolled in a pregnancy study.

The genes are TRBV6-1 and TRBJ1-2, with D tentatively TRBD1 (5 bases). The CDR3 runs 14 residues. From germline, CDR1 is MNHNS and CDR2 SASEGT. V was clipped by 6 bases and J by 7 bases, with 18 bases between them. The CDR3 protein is CASSPGLGAVGYTF. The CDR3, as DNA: TGTGCCAGCAGCCCCGGGTTAGGGGCGGTTGGCTACACCTTC.

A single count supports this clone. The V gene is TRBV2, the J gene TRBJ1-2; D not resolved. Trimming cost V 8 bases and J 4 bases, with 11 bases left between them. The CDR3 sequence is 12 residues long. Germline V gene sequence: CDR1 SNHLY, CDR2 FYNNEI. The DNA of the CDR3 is TGTGCCAGCTTCAGGTCCACCTATGGCTACACCTTC. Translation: CASFRSTYGYTF. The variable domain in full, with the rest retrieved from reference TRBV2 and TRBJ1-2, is EPEVTQTPSHQVTQMGQEVILRCVPISNHLYFYWYRQILGQKVEFLVSFYNNEISEKSEIFDDQFSVERPDGSNFTLKIRSTKLEDSAMYFCASFRSTYGYTFGSGTRLTVV.

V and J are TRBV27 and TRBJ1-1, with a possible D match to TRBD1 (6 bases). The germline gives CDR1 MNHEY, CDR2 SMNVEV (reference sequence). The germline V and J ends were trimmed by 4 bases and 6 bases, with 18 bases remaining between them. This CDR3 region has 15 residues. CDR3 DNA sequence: TGTGCCAGCAGTTACAGGGAGGGTCGGGTCTCTGAAGCTTTCTTT. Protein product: CASSYREGRVSEAFF.

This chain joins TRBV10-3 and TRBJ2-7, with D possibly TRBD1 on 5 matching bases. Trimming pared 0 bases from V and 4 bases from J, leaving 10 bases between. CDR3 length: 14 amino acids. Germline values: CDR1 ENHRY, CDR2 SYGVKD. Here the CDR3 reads CAISESGQGYEQYF. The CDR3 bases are TGTGCCATCAGTGAGTCTGGGCAGGGATACGAGCAGTACTTC.

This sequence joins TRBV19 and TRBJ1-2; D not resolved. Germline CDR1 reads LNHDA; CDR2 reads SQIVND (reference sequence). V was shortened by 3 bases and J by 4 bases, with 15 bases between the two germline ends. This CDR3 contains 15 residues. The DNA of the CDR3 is TGTGCCAGTAGTATGGCGATTGACTGGATCTATGGCTACACCTTC. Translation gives CASSMAIDWIYGYTF.

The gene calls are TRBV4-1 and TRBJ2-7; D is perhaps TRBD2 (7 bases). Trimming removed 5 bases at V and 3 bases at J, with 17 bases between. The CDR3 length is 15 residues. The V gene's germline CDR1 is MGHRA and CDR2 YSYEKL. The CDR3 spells CASSTERGGFYEQYF. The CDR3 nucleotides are TGCGCCAGCAGCACAGAGAGGGGGGGCTTCTACGAGCAGTACTTC.

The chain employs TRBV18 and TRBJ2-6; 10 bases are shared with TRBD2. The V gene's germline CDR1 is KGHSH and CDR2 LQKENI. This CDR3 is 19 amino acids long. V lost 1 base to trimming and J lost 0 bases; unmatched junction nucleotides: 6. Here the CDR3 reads CASSPRLPSGSSGANVLTF. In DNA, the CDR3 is TGTGCCAGCTCACCACGTCTACCTAGCGGGAGCTCTGGGGCCAACGTCCTGACTTTC. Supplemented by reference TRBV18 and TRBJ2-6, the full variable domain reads NAGVMQNPRHLVRRRGQEARLRCSPMKGHSHVYWYRQLPEEGLKFMVYLQKENIIDESGMPKERFSAEFPKEGPSILRIQQVVRGDSAAYFCASSPRLPSGSSGANVLTFGAGSRLTVL.

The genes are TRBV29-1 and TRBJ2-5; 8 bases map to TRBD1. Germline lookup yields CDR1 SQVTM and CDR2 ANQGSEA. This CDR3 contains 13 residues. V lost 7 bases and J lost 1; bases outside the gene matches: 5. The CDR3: CSGTGQVQETQYF. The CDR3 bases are TGCAGCGGCACGGGACAGGTCCAAGAGACCCAGTACTTC.

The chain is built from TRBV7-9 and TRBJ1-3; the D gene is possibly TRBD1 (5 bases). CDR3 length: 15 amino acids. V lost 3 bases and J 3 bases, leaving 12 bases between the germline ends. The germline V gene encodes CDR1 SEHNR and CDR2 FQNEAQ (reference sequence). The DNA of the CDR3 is TGTGCCAGCAGCTTTTCCGGGACTGGTGGAAACACCATATATTTT. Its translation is CASSFSGTGGNTIYF.

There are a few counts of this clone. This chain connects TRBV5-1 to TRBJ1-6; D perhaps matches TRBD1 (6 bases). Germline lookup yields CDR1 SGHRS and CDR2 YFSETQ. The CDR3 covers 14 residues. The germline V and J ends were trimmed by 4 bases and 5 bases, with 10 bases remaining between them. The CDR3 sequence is CASSRAGDNSPLHF. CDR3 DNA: TGCGCCAGCAGCAGGGCAGGGGATAATTCACCCCTCCACTTT.

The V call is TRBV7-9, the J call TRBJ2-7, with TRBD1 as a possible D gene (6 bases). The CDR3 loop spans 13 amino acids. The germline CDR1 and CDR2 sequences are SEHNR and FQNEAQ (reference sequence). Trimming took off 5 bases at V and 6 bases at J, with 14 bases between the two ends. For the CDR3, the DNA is TGTGCCAGCAGCCTGGTGCTGACAGGCGAGCAGTACTTC. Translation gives CASSLVLTGEQYF.

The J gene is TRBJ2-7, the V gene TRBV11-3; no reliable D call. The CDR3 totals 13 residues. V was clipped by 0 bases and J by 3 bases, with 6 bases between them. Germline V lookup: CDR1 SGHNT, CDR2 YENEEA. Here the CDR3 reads CASSLDRGYEQYF. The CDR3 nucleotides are TGTGCCAGCAGCTTAGACCGCGGCTACGAGCAGTACTTC. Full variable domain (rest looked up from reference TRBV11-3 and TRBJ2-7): EAGVVQSPRYKIIEKKQPVAFWCNPISGHNTLYWYLQNLGQGPELLIRYENEEAVDDSQLPKDRFSAERLKGVDSTLKIQPAELGDSAVYLCASSLDRGYEQYFGPGTRLTVT.

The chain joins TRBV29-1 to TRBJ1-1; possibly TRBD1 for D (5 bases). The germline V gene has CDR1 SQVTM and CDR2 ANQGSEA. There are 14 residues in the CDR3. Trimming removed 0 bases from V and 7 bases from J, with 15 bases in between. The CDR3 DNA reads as TGCAGCGTTGAAGATGGGGGGGGTAGAGGTGAAGCTTTCTTT. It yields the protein CSVEDGGGRGEAFF.

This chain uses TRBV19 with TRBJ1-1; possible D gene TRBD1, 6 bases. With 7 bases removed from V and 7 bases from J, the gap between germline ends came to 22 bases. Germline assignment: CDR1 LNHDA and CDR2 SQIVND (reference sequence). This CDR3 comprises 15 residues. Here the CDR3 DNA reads TGTGCCAGTACCACTTTAAAGAGACAGGCCCTTGAAGCTTTCTTT. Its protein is CASTTLKRQALEAFF. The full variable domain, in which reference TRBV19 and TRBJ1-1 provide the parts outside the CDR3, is DGGITQSPKYLFRKEGQNVTLSCEQNLNHDAMYWYRQDPGQGLRLIYYSQIVNDFQKGDIAEGYSVSREKKESFPLTVTSAQKNPTAFYLCASTTLKRQALEAFFGQGTRLTVV.

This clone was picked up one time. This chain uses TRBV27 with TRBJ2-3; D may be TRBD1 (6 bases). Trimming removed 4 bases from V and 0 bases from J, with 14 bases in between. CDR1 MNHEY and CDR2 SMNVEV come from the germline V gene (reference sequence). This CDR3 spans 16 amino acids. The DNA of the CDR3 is TGTGCCAGCAGTTGGCAGGGGACAATGAGCACAGATACGCAGTATTTT. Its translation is CASSWQGTMSTDTQYF.